This T cell receptor (beta chain) came from a study of cytomegalovirus exposure and HLA in healthy donors. Primers for the PCR totalled 60 Vbeta and 13 Jbeta. Measured with immunoSEQ multiplex PCR; TCRdb has only the in-frame clones, and not every one. The sample records about 150,000 clones, about 76% being singletons. This CDR3 is built from 14 residues. Germline CDR1 and CDR2: SEHNR and FQNEAQ (reference sequence). The V gene lost 1 base and the J gene lost 4 bases, with 7 bases spanning the gap. The V gene is TRBV7-9, the J gene TRBJ1-4, with unresolved D. The receptor was isolated from a male donor in good health and CMV-seronegative. Input material: PBMCs. The DNA for the CDR3 is TGTGCCAGCAGCTTAGGCGGAAATAATGAAAAACTGTTTTTT. Its protein is CASSLGGNNEKLFF.